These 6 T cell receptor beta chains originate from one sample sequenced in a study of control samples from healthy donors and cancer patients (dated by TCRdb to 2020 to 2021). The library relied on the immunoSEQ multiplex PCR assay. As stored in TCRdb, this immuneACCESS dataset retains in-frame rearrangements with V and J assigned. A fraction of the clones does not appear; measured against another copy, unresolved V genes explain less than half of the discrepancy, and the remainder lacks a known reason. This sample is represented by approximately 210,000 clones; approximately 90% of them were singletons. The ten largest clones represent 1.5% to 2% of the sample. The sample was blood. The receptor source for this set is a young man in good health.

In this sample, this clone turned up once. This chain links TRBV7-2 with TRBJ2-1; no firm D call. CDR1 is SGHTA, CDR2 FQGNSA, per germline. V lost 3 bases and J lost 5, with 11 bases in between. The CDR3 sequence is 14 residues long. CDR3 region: CASSLSFPNNEQFF. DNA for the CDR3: TGTGCCAGCAGCTTGAGCTTTCCCAACAATGAGCAGTTCTTC. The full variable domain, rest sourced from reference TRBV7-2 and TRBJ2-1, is GAGVSQSPSNKVTEKGKDVELRCDPISGHTALYWYRQSLGQGLEFLIYFQGNSAPDKSGLPSDRFSAERTGGSVSTLTIQRTQQEDSAVYLCASSLSFPNNEQFFGPGTRLTVL.

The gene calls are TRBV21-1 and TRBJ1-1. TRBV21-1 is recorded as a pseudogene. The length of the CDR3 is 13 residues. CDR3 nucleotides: TGTGCCAGCAACTTCGAGGTGGGCACTGAAGCTTTCTTT. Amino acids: CASNFEVGTEAFF.

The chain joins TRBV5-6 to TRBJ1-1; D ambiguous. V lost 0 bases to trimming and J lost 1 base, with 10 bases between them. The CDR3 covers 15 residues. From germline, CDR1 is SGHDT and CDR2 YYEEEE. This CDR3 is CASSLGAGTNTEAFF. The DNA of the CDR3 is TGTGCCAGCAGCTTGGGGGCAGGAACGAACACTGAAGCTTTCTTT.

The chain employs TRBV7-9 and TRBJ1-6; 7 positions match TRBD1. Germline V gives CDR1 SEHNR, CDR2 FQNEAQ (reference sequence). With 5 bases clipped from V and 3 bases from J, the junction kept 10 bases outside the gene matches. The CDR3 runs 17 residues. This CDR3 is CASSLGTAKDYNSPLHF. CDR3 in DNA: TGTGCCAGCAGCCTCGGGACAGCAAAAGACTATAATTCACCCCTCCACTTT.

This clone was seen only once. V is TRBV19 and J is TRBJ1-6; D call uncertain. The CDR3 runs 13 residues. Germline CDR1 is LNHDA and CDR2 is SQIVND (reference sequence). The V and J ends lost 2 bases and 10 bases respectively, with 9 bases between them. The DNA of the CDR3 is TGTGCCAGTAGTATAACGGCTACCTCACCCCTCCACTTT. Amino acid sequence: CASSITATSPLHF.

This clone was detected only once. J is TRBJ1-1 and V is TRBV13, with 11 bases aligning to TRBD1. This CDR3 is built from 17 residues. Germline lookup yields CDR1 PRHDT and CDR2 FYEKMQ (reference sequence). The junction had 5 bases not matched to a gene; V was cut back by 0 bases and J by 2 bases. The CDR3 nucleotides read TGTGCCAGCAGCTTAGGCGAGGGACAGGGGGTAAACACTGAAGCTTTCTTT. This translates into CASSLGEGQGVNTEAFF.